Listed here are 22 T cell receptor beta chains from one sample, sequenced in a study of regulatory T cells in long-lasting Graves disease (dated by TCRdb to about 2021). To prepare the library, multiplex PCR was applied. TCRdb names Illumina HiSeq 4000 as the instrument used. iRepertoire HTBI primers and Arm-PCR amplification of CDR3 regions were used to construct TCR beta libraries. TCRdb ran its own pipeline on the public reads, namely fastp trimming at Q25 and MiXCR clone calling, and kept in-frame beta chains. Each CDR3 protein appears once, grouped with its most common genes and DNA. The sample table records 500,000 or so distinct CDR3 sequences; about a sixth of these occur just once. About 12% of the sample lies in the top ten. What this sample's time point label stands for: newly diagnosed GD, antithyroid drugs for less than 3 months. For both TCR sequencing and RNA sequencing, RNA was extracted from PBMCs in TRIzol.

The same sample was also studied in work on T cells in Graves' hyperthyroidism and ophthalmopathy.

Sample: peripheral blood mononuclear cells (PBMCs), taken at new diagnosis, from a patient treated with antithyroid drugs. The receptors were gathered from a man between 35 and 55 years old with Graves disease. Donor details come from another sample of the same person, matched by shared clones.

In this sample, this clonotype turned up many times. V is TRBV5-1 and J is TRBJ2-5; 7 bases map to TRBD2. Looked up from germline, CDR1 is SGHRS and CDR2 is YFSETQ. The ends lost 0 bases at V and 3 bases at J; junction bases unmatched: 5. The CDR3 length is 15 residues. The CDR3 sequence: CASSLAASGEETQYF. The DNA for the CDR3 is TGCGCCAGCAGCTTGGCGGCTAGCGGAGAAGAGACCCAGTACTTC.

This clonotype occurred a few times. The V gene is TRBV2, the J gene TRBJ1-1; D call uncertain. CDR1 and CDR2 (germline): SNHLY, FYNNEI. CDR3 length: 15 residues. Trimming took 5 bases from V and 4 from J, leaving 17 bases between them. In DNA form, the CDR3 reads TGTGCCAGCAGTTCAAGGGCCCCTTTTGGCACTGAAGCTTTCTTT. This sequence encodes CASSSRAPFGTEAFF.

The J gene is TRBJ2-2, the V gene TRBV9; 9 bases match TRBD2. V lost 0 bases, J lost 0 bases, and 3 bases stayed unmatched. CDR1 SGDLS and CDR2 YYNGEE come from the germline V gene. The CDR3 length is 17 residues. CDR3 nucleotide sequence: TGTGCCAGCAGCGTAGAGAGCGGGAGGCCGAACACCGGGGAGCTGTTTTTT. It translates to CASSVESGRPNTGELFF.

This clonotype was seen only a few times. The chain employs TRBV9 and TRBJ2-7; 9 bases map to TRBD1. The CDR3 is 14 amino acids. J was trimmed by 7 bases and V by 4 bases; bases with no gene match: 9. CDR1 is SGDLS, CDR2 YYNGEE, per germline. The CDR3 reads CASSSGQGWGEQYF. Here the CDR3 DNA reads TGTGCCAGCAGCTCGGGACAGGGATGGGGTGAGCAGTACTTC.

This clonotype was picked up many times. The chain has TRBV20-1 and TRBJ2-7; D is perhaps TRBD2 (6 bases). Germline lookup yields CDR1 DFQATT and CDR2 SNEGSKA (reference sequence). V lost 1 base, J lost 0 bases, and 16 bases lay in between. The CDR3 has 16 amino acids. The CDR3 spells CSARAPGEAASYEQYF. CDR3 bases: TGCAGTGCTAGAGCCCCCGGGGAGGCAGCCTCCTACGAGCAGTACTTC.

The chain couples TRBV30 to TRBJ2-3; TRBD2 matches 7 bases. The CDR3 is made up of 14 amino acids. The V segment lost 3 bases and the J segment 8 bases; nucleotides outside the gene matches: 11. Germline V CDR1 and CDR2: GTSNPN, SVGIG (reference sequence). CDR3 sequence (DNA): TGTGCCTGGAGAGCGGGCCGGACTAGGGGTACGCAGTATTTT. This gives the protein CAWRAGRTRGTQYF. The full variable domain, completed using reference TRBV30 and TRBJ2-3, is SQTIHQWPATLVQPVGSPLSLECTVEGTSNPNLYWYRQAAGRGLQLLFYSVGIGQISSEVPQNLSASRPQDRQFILSSKKLLLSDSGFYLCAWRAGRTRGTQYFGPGTRLTVL.

This clonotype has a count of ten or more. The gene calls are TRBV20-1 and TRBJ1-5, with a possible D match to TRBD1 (5 bases). CDR3 length: 15 residues. Germline V gene data show CDR1 as DFQATT and CDR2 as SNEGSKA (reference sequence). Trimming took 3 bases from V and 0 from J, leaving 12 bases between them. This CDR3 is CSARVTVTSNQPQHF. The CDR3, as DNA: TGCAGTGCTAGGGTGACAGTAACTAGCAATCAGCCCCAGCATTTT.

V and J are TRBV19 and TRBJ1-2; D might be TRBD1 (5 bases). The CDR3 totals 13 residues. Between the trimmed V and J ends, which lost 8 bases and 1 base, there was a span of 11 bases. Per germline, CDR1 LNHDA and CDR2 SQIVND (reference sequence). Here the CDR3 DNA reads TGTGCCAGTTCAGGGAGATATAACTATGGCTACACCTTC. Amino acids: CASSGRYNYGYTF.

The V and J genes are TRBV2 and TRBJ2-7; TRBD1 matches at 11 bases. V was clipped by 6 bases and J by 5 bases; unmatched bases: 9. In germline, CDR1 is SNHLY, CDR2 FYNNEI. The length of the CDR3 is 15 residues. In nucleotides, the CDR3 is TGTGCCAGCAGGCCATGGACAGGGGGCGTAAACGAGCAGTACTTC. Encoded protein: CASRPWTGGVNEQYF.

This clonotype was counted many times. The CDR3 DNA is TGCGCCAGCAGTGGGCAGGGGGCCTCCAATGAGCAGTTCTTC. This translates into CASSGQGASNEQFF. The J gene is TRBJ2-1, the V gene TRBV5-1, with 8 bases aligning to TRBD1. Looked up from germline, CDR1 is SGHRS and CDR2 is YFSETQ. After removal of 5 bases from V and 6 bases from J, the junction contained 7 bases not matched to a gene. The CDR3 is 14 residues long.

About this clonotype: A read error may be the cause here, since a much bigger clone is one base away. This chain uses TRBV7-9 with TRBJ2-7; possible D gene TRBD1, 6 bases. The CDR3 loop spans 16 amino acids. In germline, CDR1 is SEHNR, CDR2 FQNEAQ (reference sequence). The CDR3 DNA reads as TGTGCCAGCAGCTTAGGAAGACAGGCGAACTCCTACGGGCAGTACTTC. Residues: CASSLGRQANSYGQYF.

The chain carries TRBV5-4 and TRBJ2-7; the match to TRBD2 covers 13 bases. Germline V gene sequence: CDR1 SGHNT, CDR2 YYREEE (reference sequence). Trimming cost V 4 bases and J 1 base; bases outside gene matches: 5. The CDR3 has 16 amino acids. The CDR3 spells CASSLGGLAGSYEQYF. The CDR3 bases are TGTGCCAGCAGCCTTGGGGGACTAGCGGGGTCCTACGAGCAGTACTTC. Filled out from reference TRBV5-4 and TRBJ2-7, the complete variable domain reads ETGVTQSPTHLIKTRGQQVTLRCSSQSGHNTVSWYQQALGQGPQFIFQYYREEENGRGNFPPRFSGLQFPNYSSELNVNALELDDSALYLCASSLGGLAGSYEQYFGPGTRLTVT.

This clonotype was found a few times. This chain links TRBV30 with TRBJ2-3, with TRBD2 matching over 7 bases. The CDR3 is made up of 15 amino acids. The ends lost 2 bases at V and 2 bases at J; junction bases unmatched: 7. Germline V gives CDR1 GTSNPN, CDR2 SVGIG (reference sequence). CDR3 DNA: TGTGCCTGGAGTCCCCTAGCGGATAACACAGATACGCAGTATTTT. Encoded protein: CAWSPLADNTDTQYF.

This clonotype was detected many times. The gene calls are TRBV2 and TRBJ2-2; D is unresolved. With 0 bases removed from V and 4 bases from J, the gap between germline ends came to 6 bases. The CDR3 is made up of 14 amino acids. The germline gives CDR1 SNHLY, CDR2 FYNNEI. CDR3 sequence (DNA): TGTGCCAGCAGTGAAGCGGGGTTCACCGGGGAGCTGTTTTTT. Protein sequence: CASSEAGFTGELFF.

The gene calls are TRBV6-1 and TRBJ2-7; the match to TRBD1 covers 8 bases. V lost 4 bases, J lost 11 bases, and 16 bases stayed unmatched. This CDR3 spans 15 amino acids. CDR1 and CDR2 (germline): MNHNS, SASEGT. CDR3 in amino acids: CASSAQGARPGWEYF. The CDR3 DNA sequence: TGTGCCAGCAGTGCCCAGGGGGCCCGACCGGGCTGGGAGTACTTC.

This clonotype occurred a few times. This rearrangement joins TRBV10-3 to TRBJ2-1, with TRBD2 matching 10 bases. The V gene's germline CDR1 is ENHRY and CDR2 SYGVKD. The CDR3 loop spans 18 amino acids. With 10 bases clipped from V and 0 bases from J, the junction kept 15 bases outside the gene matches. The CDR3 sequence is CANQSGRAPIFSYNEQFF. The CDR3 DNA reads TGTGCCAACCAGAGCGGGAGGGCTCCTATATTCTCCTACAATGAGCAGTTCTTC.

This clonotype came up a few times. The chain is built from TRBV28 and TRBJ2-1; possibly TRBD2 for D (7 bases). The CDR3 sequence is 14 residues long. Germline CDR1 is MDHEN and CDR2 is SYDVKM. Between the trimmed V and J ends, which lost 6 bases and 2 bases, there was a span of 11 bases. The CDR3 DNA reads TGTGCCAGCAGGGGGGGGCTAACCTACAATGAGCAGTTCTTC. Its translation: CASRGGLTYNEQFF.

This clonotype is a singleton in its sample. The chain links TRBV27 to TRBJ1-6, with 7 nucleotides matching TRBD1. J was trimmed by 5 bases and V by 6 bases; bases with no gene match: 7. Germline V gene data show CDR1 as MNHEY and CDR2 as SMNVEV (reference sequence). This CDR3 is 15 amino acids long. Here the CDR3 reads CASRPRGFDNSPLHF. CDR3 DNA sequence: TGTGCCAGCAGACCCAGGGGGTTTGATAATTCACCCCTCCACTTT.

The V and J genes are TRBV15 and TRBJ1-1; D remains unclear. The V gene lost 1 base and the J gene lost 2 bases, with 11 bases spanning the gap. Germline CDR1 and CDR2: LNHNV and YYDKDF (reference sequence). The CDR3 loop spans 15 amino acids. The DNA of the CDR3 is TGTGCCACCAGCAGAGCCAGCAGTCTTAACACTGAAGCTTTCTTT. Its protein product is CATSRASSLNTEAFF.

This clonotype was recorded many times. The gene calls are TRBV30 and TRBJ2-4; tentative D call: TRBD1 (6 bases). Germline V lookup: CDR1 GTSNPN, CDR2 SVGIG (reference sequence). The V gene lost 0 bases and the J gene lost 9 bases, with 18 bases spanning the gap. The CDR3 is 15 amino acids. The CDR3 is CAWSVSPGHWGIQYF. As DNA, the CDR3 is TGTGCCTGGAGTGTTTCACCGGGACATTGGGGCATTCAGTACTTC.

In this sample, this clonotype turned up many times. The J gene is TRBJ1-2, the V gene TRBV28, with D maybe TRBD1 (5 bases). The CDR3 runs 13 residues. CDR1 and CDR2 (germline): MDHEN, SYDVKM. V dropped 7 bases and J dropped 7 bases, with 16 bases sitting between them. This chain's CDR3 is CASIAGRETGYTF. The CDR3 nucleotides read TGTGCCAGCATAGCGGGGCGCGAAACTGGCTACACCTTC.

This clonotype occurred a few times. V gene TRBV5-6 combines with J gene TRBJ2-1, with 7 bases identical to TRBD2. Germline values: CDR1 SGHDT, CDR2 YYEEEE. V was pared by 0 bases and J by 12 bases, with 18 bases of the junction left unmatched. This CDR3 has 17 amino acids. In nucleotides, the CDR3 is TGTGCCAGCAGCTTGGTCTTGAGGACTAGGTCGAATGAGGGGCAGTTCTTC. Its protein is CASSLVLRTRSNEGQFF. Variable domain in full (rest from reference TRBV5-6 and TRBJ2-1): DAGVTQSPTHLIKTRGQQVTLRCSPKSGHDTVSWYQQALGQGPQFIFQYYEEEERQRGNFPDRFSGHQFPNYSSELNVNALLLGDSALYLCASSLVLRTRSNEGQFFGPGTRLTVL.